These 20 T cell receptor beta chains came from one sample sequenced in a study of blood T cell repertoires in COVID-19. The repertoire was sequenced with immunoSEQ multiplex PCR; TCRdb's copy has only in-frame clones and lacks some. The data contain some 110,000 clones, 85% to 90% of them singletons. Sequencing input: peripheral blood. These receptors originate from a man between 65 and 80 years old who had recovered from COVID-19.

The chain carries TRBV10-3 and TRBJ2-7; D is possibly TRBD1 (7 bases). Looked up from germline, CDR1 is ENHRY and CDR2 is SYGVKD. V lost 4 bases and J 0 bases, leaving 22 bases between the germline ends. This CDR3 is built from 18 residues. CDR3 region: CAISGGQGDSYPSYEQYF. The DNA of the CDR3 is TGTGCCATCAGTGGGGGGCAGGGGGACTCCTACCCCTCCTACGAGCAGTACTTC.

The CDR3 DNA sequence: TGCGCCAGCAGCCAAGTATTAGCGGGCCCCTACGAGCAGTACTTC. It encodes CASSQVLAGPYEQYF. V gene TRBV4-3 combines with J gene TRBJ2-7; TRBD2 aligns across 7 bases. Germline CDR1 LGHNA, CDR2 YSLEER. The length of the CDR3 is 15 residues. V gave up 1 base and J gave up 2 bases; unmatched junction bases: 5.

The V call is TRBV5-1, the J call TRBJ1-2; no clear D. Germline loops: CDR1 SGHRS, CDR2 YFSETQ. CDR3 length: 16 amino acids. Trimming removed 0 bases at V and 1 base at J, with 13 bases between. The CDR3 DNA reads as TGCGCCAGCAGCTTGGTACCGGGAGGGTATAACTATGGCTACACCTTC. Translating it yields CASSLVPGGYNYGYTF.

The genes are TRBV28 and TRBJ2-7, with 9 positions matching TRBD1. The CDR3 runs to 15 residues. V gave up 8 bases and J gave up 3 bases; unmatched junction bases: 11. The germline CDR1 and CDR2 sequences are MDHEN and SYDVKM. CDR3 sequence: CASRLPGQGGYEQYF. The DNA of the CDR3 is TGTGCCAGCCGGCTTCCGGGACAGGGAGGCTACGAGCAGTACTTC.

This sequence joins TRBV5-6 and TRBJ2-2; D gene unclear. The germline gives CDR1 SGHDT, CDR2 YYEEEE. The V end was cut by 0 bases, the J end by 6 bases, with 9 bases between. The CDR3 has 14 residues. DNA of the CDR3: TGTGCCAGCAGCTTGGTCGCCGGGTCCGGGGAGCTGTTTTTT. It encodes CASSLVAGSGELFF. Using reference TRBV5-6 and TRBJ2-2 for the parts outside the CDR3, the full variable domain is DAGVTQSPTHLIKTRGQQVTLRCSPKSGHDTVSWYQQALGQGPQFIFQYYEEEERQRGNFPDRFSGHQFPNYSSELNVNALLLGDSALYLCASSLVAGSGELFFGEGSRLTVL.

This clone was recorded once. The junction departs from germline at one end; a sequencing error may be responsible. V and J are TRBV9 and TRBJ2-3; D possibly corresponds to TRBD2 (5 bases). CDR3 length equals 14 residues. Germline assignment: CDR1 SGDLS and CDR2 YYNGEE. The CDR3 nucleotides read TGTGCCAGCAGCGCTCCTAGCCCCACAAATACGCAGTATTTT. Amino acids: CASSAPSPTNTQYF.

The chain is built from TRBV29-1 and TRBJ2-7, with D possibly matching TRBD2 (6 bases). Germline assignment: CDR1 SQVTM and CDR2 ANQGSEA. Between the trimmed V and J ends, which lost 0 bases and 3 bases, there was a span of 9 bases. The CDR3 loop spans 13 amino acids. DNA for the CDR3: TGCAGCGTTGAAGATGGAGGGAACTACGAGCAGTACTTC. This sequence encodes CSVEDGGNYEQYF.

The rearrangement uses TRBV30 and TRBJ1-3; D not resolved. The CDR3 loop spans 15 amino acids. Trimming cost V 0 bases and J 3 bases, with 12 bases left between them. Germline CDR1 GTSNPN, CDR2 SVGIG (reference sequence). CDR3 protein: CAWSVHLPGGNTIYF. The CDR3 DNA is TGTGCCTGGAGTGTACACCTACCGGGTGGAAACACCATATATTTT.

The chain couples TRBV10-2 to TRBJ1-1; D ambiguous. This CDR3 has 15 amino acids. The V end lost 7 bases, the J end lost 0 bases, and 15 bases lay between the germline ends. From germline, CDR1 is WSHSY and CDR2 SAAADI. This chain's CDR3 is CASTKIEDMNTEAFF. DNA for the CDR3: TGCGCCAGCACAAAAATAGAAGACATGAACACTGAAGCTTTCTTT.

This chain connects TRBV5-1 to TRBJ2-1; D might be TRBD2 (6 bases). The length of the CDR3 is 16 residues. The germline V and J ends were trimmed by 4 bases and 6 bases, with 20 bases remaining between them. Germline lookup yields CDR1 SGHRS and CDR2 YFSETQ. CDR3 sequence: CASSPAEAGTVNEQFF. The CDR3 DNA follows: TGCGCCAGCAGCCCGGCAGAAGCGGGTACTGTCAATGAGCAGTTCTTC.

The CDR3 spells CSVALSGGRNEKLFF. The CDR3 region has the DNA TGCAGCGTTGCACTCTCCGGGGGGCGCAATGAAAAACTGTTTTTT. V is TRBV29-1 and J is TRBJ1-4; tentative D call: TRBD1 (6 bases). V lost 4 bases and J lost 5, with 17 bases in between. Germline CDR1 and CDR2: SQVTM and ANQGSEA. The CDR3 extends over 15 amino acids.

The chain combines TRBV24-1 with TRBJ2-3, with a weak D call TRBD1 (5 bases). The V and J ends lost 1 base and 7 bases respectively, with 8 bases between them. This CDR3 is built from 13 residues. Germline assignment: CDR1 KGHDR and CDR2 SFDVKD. CDR3 sequence reads: CATSDFRTNTQYF. The CDR3 nucleotides are TGTGCCACCAGTGATTTTAGGACAAATACGCAGTATTTT.

V gene TRBV7-9 combines with J gene TRBJ2-5; the D gene is possibly TRBD1 (6 bases). V lost 1 base and J lost 5, with 11 bases in between. The germline CDR1 and CDR2 sequences are SEHNR and FQNEAQ (reference sequence). CDR3 size: 14 residues. In DNA form, the CDR3 reads TGTGCCAGCAGCTTAGAGGCAGGGGCGGAGACCCAGTACTTC. Amino acids: CASSLEAGAETQYF.

V is TRBV11-2 and J is TRBJ2-5; D is perhaps TRBD1 (5 bases). Germline values: CDR1 SGHAT, CDR2 FQNNGV. V lost 4 bases, J lost 2 bases, and 8 bases lay in between. The CDR3 extends over 13 amino acids. The CDR3 protein is CASSYRQQETQYF. The CDR3 coding sequence is TGTGCCAGCAGCTACCGACAGCAAGAGACCCAGTACTTC.

The chain joins TRBV5-1 to TRBJ1-1; D is perhaps TRBD1 (5 bases). Germline-derived CDR1 and CDR2 are SGHRS and YFSETQ. V was shortened by 0 bases and J by 3 bases, with 15 bases between the two germline ends. The CDR3 totals 16 residues. CDR3 protein: CASSLVSGGEDTEAFF. As DNA, the CDR3 is TGCGCCAGCAGCTTGGTATCGGGGGGAGAGGACACTGAAGCTTTCTTT.

The chain couples TRBV4-2 to TRBJ2-2; D is ambiguous. The CDR3 runs 13 residues. CDR1 and CDR2 (germline): LGHNA, YNFKEQ. Trimming removed 4 bases at V and 4 bases at J, with 7 bases between. CDR3 in DNA: TGTGCCAGCAGCCTTGTTAGCACCGGGGAGCTGTTTTTT. Its translation: CASSLVSTGELFF.

This chain connects TRBV18 to TRBJ1-5; possibly TRBD1 for D (6 bases). This CDR3 region has 14 residues. Germline loops: CDR1 KGHSH, CDR2 LQKENI. V was clipped by 6 bases and J by 1 base, with 10 bases between them. CDR3 in DNA: TGTGCCAGCTCCTCGGACAGAAGCAATCAGCCCCAGCATTTT. Translated, it gives CASSSDRSNQPQHF.

This clone was picked up one time. J is TRBJ2-7 and V is TRBV7-2; weak D call: TRBD1 (5 bases). The CDR3 length is 13 residues. Trimming removed 4 bases from V and 4 bases from J, with 11 bases in between. The germline V gene encodes CDR1 SGHTA and CDR2 FQGNSA. CDR3 region: CASSYQGSYEQYF. The CDR3 DNA reads TGTGCCAGCAGCTACCAGGGTTCTTACGAGCAGTACTTC.

Remarks on this clone: A junction boundary mismatches the germline segment, possibly from a read error. The rearrangement uses TRBV7-9 and TRBJ1-4, with a weak D call TRBD1 (5 bases). The CDR3 loop spans 13 amino acids. Germline V gene data show CDR1 as SEHNR and CDR2 as FQNEAQ (reference sequence). The CDR3 region is CASTLGADEKLFF. DNA of the CDR3: TGTGCCAGCACCTTAGGGGCAGATGAAAAACTGTTTTTT.

J is TRBJ2-1 and V is TRBV10-3; 9 nucleotides align to TRBD1. The germline CDR1 and CDR2 sequences are ENHRY and SYGVKD. With 4 bases clipped from V and 7 bases from J, the junction kept 5 bases outside the gene matches. This CDR3 has 14 residues. As DNA, the CDR3 is TGTGCCATCAGTGGCCGGGACAGGGAAAATGAGCAGTTCTTC. Amino acid sequence: CAISGRDRENEQFF.